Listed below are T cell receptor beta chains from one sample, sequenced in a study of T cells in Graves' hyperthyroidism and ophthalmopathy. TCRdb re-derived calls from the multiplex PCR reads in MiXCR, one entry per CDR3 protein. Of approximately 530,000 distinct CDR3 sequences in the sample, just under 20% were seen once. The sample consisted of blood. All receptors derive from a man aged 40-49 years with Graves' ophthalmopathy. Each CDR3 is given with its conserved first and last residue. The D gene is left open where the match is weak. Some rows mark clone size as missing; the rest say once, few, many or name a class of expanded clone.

TGTGCCTGGGTACTAGCGGGGAGTGGAGATACGCAGTATTTT,CAWVLAGSGDTQYF,TRBD2,many,TRBJ2-3,TRBV30
TGTGCCAGCAGCTTTACAGGGAAAGGCAATCAGCCCCAGCATTTT,CASSFTGKGNQPQHF,-,few,TRBJ1-5,TRBV5-5
TGTGCCAGCAGCTTAGGCCCGGAGCGGGAGTCCTACAATGAGCAGTTCTTC,CASSLGPERESYNEQFF,TRBD2,few,TRBJ2-1,TRBV13
TGTGCCTGGAGGGACAGCCCATTCGAGCAGTACTTC,CAWRDSPFEQYF,-,many,TRBJ2-7,TRBV30
TGCGCCAGCAATTCGGGACAGGGGGCCTACGAGCAGTACTTC,CASNSGQGAYEQYF,TRBD1,many,TRBJ2-7,TRBV5-1
TGCGCCAGCAGCATGGGGGGGCCGACGAAAAACATTCAGTACTTC,CASSMGGPTKNIQYF,-,many,TRBJ2-4,TRBV5-1
TGTGCCAGCAGCTTACCCCGACAGGGGTCGAACACCGGGGAGCTGTTTTTT,CASSLPRQGSNTGELFF,TRBD1,many,TRBJ2-2,TRBV11-3
TGCAGTGCTAGGCGTGTTGGCTACACCTTC,CSARRVGYTF,-,few,TRBJ1-2,TRBV20-1
TGCGCCAGCAGCCTGAACAGGGGGCAAGGCGGGGAGCTGTTTTTT,CASSLNRGQGGELFF,TRBD1,-,TRBJ2-2,TRBV5-1
TGTGCCAGCAGCTCCACTAGCGGGAGGATGCAGTACTTC,CASSSTSGRMQYF,TRBD2,-,TRBJ2-7,TRBV5-6
TGTGCCACCAGCAGGGCATCGGTTCGAGGAGATGGCTACACCTTC,CATSRASVRGDGYTF,-,few,TRBJ1-2,TRBV15
TGCAGTGCCCTAGGTTGGGCGGCTCACGAGCAGTACTTC,CSALGWAAHEQYF,-,-,TRBJ2-7,TRBV20-1
TGTGCCAGCAGTTATGGACAGGACCCCTCTAACTATGGCTACACCTTC,CASSYGQDPSNYGYTF,TRBD1,-,TRBJ1-2,TRBV12-3/TRBV12-4
TGTGCCAGCAGCTTAGGAACAGGGTTTTCAACCCGGGCTGAAGCTTTCTTT,CASSLGTGFSTRAEAFF,-,few,TRBJ1-1,TRBV7-9
TGTGCCAGCAGTGACAGGGGGCTAGGGGACTACGAGCAGTACTTC,CASSDRGLGDYEQYF,TRBD1,many,TRBJ2-7,TRBV2
TGCAGCGTTGTGGGCCAGTTAAACACTGAAGCTTTCTTT,CSVVGQLNTEAFF,-,-,TRBJ1-1,TRBV29-1
TGTGCCAGCAGTCTAGCGGGAGGGCCTGGAGAGCAGTACTTC,CASSLAGGPGEQYF,TRBD2,many,TRBJ2-7,TRBV5-1
TGCAGCGCGTCCGATGAAGCTTTCTTT,CSASDEAFF,-,-,TRBJ1-1,TRBV29-1
TGTGCCAGCAGTTTATTACGATACAATGAGCAGTTCTTC,CASSLLRYNEQFF,-,-,TRBJ2-1,TRBV12-3/TRBV12-4
TGTGCCAGCAGAGGGAGTGGCACTAACTATGGCTACACCTTC,CASRGSGTNYGYTF,-,few,TRBJ1-2,TRBV27
TGTGCCAGCAAGGAGACGGACACTGAAGCTTTCTTT,CASKETDTEAFF,-,many,TRBJ1-1,TRBV28
TGTGCCACCAGCAGAGGGCCCACGGTAAATGAGCAGTTCTTC,CATSRGPTVNEQFF,-,-,TRBJ2-1,TRBV15
TGTGCCAGTAGTATTTGGGCACAGGGGAAGGATGGCTACACCTTC,CASSIWAQGKDGYTF,TRBD1,-,TRBJ1-2,TRBV19
TGTGCCAGCAGCGCCCAATTGAGCCCGTCTAATGAGCAGTTCTTC,CASSAQLSPSNEQFF,-,-,TRBJ2-1,TRBV9
TGTGCCTGGTCCGGGACACTCTACGAGCAGCACTTC,CAWSGTLYEQHF,-,-,TRBJ2-7,TRBV30
TGCGCCAGCAGCCACCCAGCGGCTGGGGTGAATCAGCCCCAGCATTTT,CASSHPAAGVNQPQHF,-,once,TRBJ1-5,TRBV4-1
TGTGCCAGCAGCTCCGGGACTACGAGCTCCTACGAGCAGTACTTC,CASSSGTTSSYEQYF,TRBD2,few,TRBJ2-7,TRBV3-1
TGTGCCAGCAGCGTAGGGGGGGGACCCTCCACCGGGGAGCTGTTTTTT,CASSVGGGPSTGELFF,TRBD2,-,TRBJ2-2,TRBV9
TGTGCCAGCAGCCAGGGACCTGAAGCTTTCTTT,CASSQGPEAFF,-,many,TRBJ1-1,TRBV3-1
TGTGCCAGCAGCTCGGGACAGGGGGCTCTCAATGAGCAGTTCTTC,CASSSGQGALNEQFF,TRBD1,-,TRBJ2-1,TRBV7-2
TGTGCCAGCAGCCACGGGGTTGGGGAGCTGTTTTTT,CASSHGVGELFF,-,-,TRBJ2-2,TRBV7-2
TGTGCCAGTAGTACCACCACCTACGCCGGGACAGGGTACGGCTACACCTTC,CASSTTTYAGTGYGYTF,TRBD1,-,TRBJ1-2,TRBV19
TGCGCCAGCAGCAACAGGGTATCGCGAGCCTACGAGCAGTACTTC,CASSNRVSRAYEQYF,-,-,TRBJ2-7,TRBV4-1
TGCAGCGTTGAGGGGCGGGTTGGCACAGATACGCAGTATTTT,CSVEGRVGTDTQYF,-,-,TRBJ2-3,TRBV29-1
TGTGCCAGCAGTGGTTTGGGGGGAGGCAATCAGCCCCAGCATTTT,CASSGLGGGNQPQHF,-,many,TRBJ1-5,TRBV6-1
TGTGCCAGCAGTACCCCGTGGCAGGGGAACTATGGCTACACCTTC,CASSTPWQGNYGYTF,-,-,TRBJ1-2,TRBV28
TGTGCCAGCAGGCGACTAACCGGGACAGGGAATCTGAACACGGGGGAGCTGTTTTTT,CASRRLTGTGNLNTGELFF,TRBD1,once,TRBJ2-2,TRBV28
TGTGCCAGCAGCCTTACCTTTAGCAAGGACGAGCAGTACTTC,CASSLTFSKDEQYF,-,-,TRBJ2-7,TRBV7-3
TGTGCCAGCTGGACAGTCACTGAAGCTTTCTTT,CASWTVTEAFF,-,many,TRBJ1-1,TRBV28
TGTGCCAGCAGCTTGAGTCAGCTACCCTACGAGCAGTACTTC,CASSLSQLPYEQYF,-,-,TRBJ2-7,TRBV5-5
TGTGCCAGCAGCCAGCGGACAGGGTCGCGAGTTGGCTACACCTTC,CASSQRTGSRVGYTF,TRBD1,few,TRBJ1-2,TRBV7-2
TGTGCCAGCAGCCCGACAGGGTCTGGGGCCAACGTCCTGACTTTC,CASSPTGSGANVLTF,TRBD1,few,TRBJ2-6,TRBV7-3
TGTGCCAGCTCACCGAAAGATACGCAGTATTTT,CASSPKDTQYF,-,many,TRBJ2-3,TRBV18
TGCGCCAGCAGTGAAGGAGGGGGGGCCGTAGATACGCAGTATTTT,CASSEGGGAVDTQYF,-,-,TRBJ2-3,TRBV10-1
TGTGCCTGGAGGGTGGGGGGCTCCTACAATGAGCAGTTCTTC,CAWRVGGSYNEQFF,-,many,TRBJ2-1,TRBV30
TGTGCCAGCAGTGATAGGCCAAACTCCTACAATGAGCAGTTCTTC,CASSDRPNSYNEQFF,-,many,TRBJ2-1,TRBV2
TGTGCCAGCAGCCAAGATTACAACAGAGAGACCCAGTACTTC,CASSQDYNRETQYF,-,many,TRBJ2-5,TRBV3-1
TGTGCTAGTGGGCGGGACAGGGCATCCGAGCAGTACTTC,CASGRDRASEQYF,TRBD1,-,TRBJ2-7,TRBV12-5
TGTGCCAGCACCCCGCCGGGACAGAGAGAGACCCAGTACTTC,CASTPPGQRETQYF,TRBD1,-,TRBJ2-5,TRBV7-9